This T cell receptor (beta chain) is drawn from a study of regulatory T cells in long-lasting Graves disease. On the study more broadly: Those Graves' patients who were newly diagnosed had been on antithyroid drugs under 3 months.

This clonotype was seen a single time. The germline gene is not matched at one end of the junction; a read error may be the cause. Stated time point: newly diagnosed GD, antithyroid drugs for less than 3 months. Construction of the TCR library relied on RNA isolated from PBMCs. The germline CDR1 and CDR2 sequences are MNHNS and SASEGT. The CDR3 loop spans 15 amino acids. To make TCR beta libraries, researchers used iRepertoire HTBI primers and Arm-PCR of CDR3 regions. Each CDR3 protein gets one entry after TCRdb re-called the multiplex PCR reads with MiXCR. The sample holds more than 350,000 distinct CDR3 sequences, 15% seen once. Separately, the same data were catalogued under a study of T cells in Graves' hyperthyroidism and ophthalmopathy. This second study says: Calling Graves' hyperthyroidism stable meant ophthalmopathy did not progress within 18 months.

The V and J genes are TRBV6-1 and TRBJ1-5, with 8 bases that match TRBD1. The TCR sequence derives from a woman under 40 with Graves disease. The material sequenced was peripheral blood mononuclear cells (PBMCs), taken at new diagnosis, from a patient treated with antithyroid drugs. The DNA of the CDR3 is TGTGCCAGCAGTAAAGCAGGGGGCGCGGGACGGCCCCAGCATTTT. Its protein is CASSKAGGAGRPQHF.